This is a list of T cell receptor beta chains from one sample in a study of blood T cell repertoires in COVID-19. The table came from immunoSEQ multiplex PCR; TCRdb's copy has only in-frame clones and leaves some out. The profile shows about 200,000 clones, about 84% of them singletons. Sequenced: PBMCs or T cells enriched from blood (not recorded which). All receptors come from a middle-aged man with acute COVID-19. Each CDR3 is given with its conserved first and last residue. The order of the fields is V gene, J gene, CDR3 protein.

>TRBV5-5|TRBJ2-1
CASSRLLVGEQFF
>TRBV9|TRBJ2-5
CASSVANSGQETQYF
>TRBV6-5|TRBJ2-2
CASRLGTGGIGELFF
>TRBV11-2|TRBJ1-4
CASSSAGWANEKLFF
>TRBV5-4|TRBJ2-7
CASSLAGLNEQYF
>TRBV14|TRBJ2-1
CASSQRSSGVWYRGAEQFF
>TRBV15|TRBJ1-4
CATATPTNEKLFF
>TRBV5-1|TRBJ1-1
CASSLESILNTEAFF
>TRBV27|TRBJ1-6
CASSRTPGGSPLHF
>TRBV6-5|TRBJ1-6
CASSTGTVNNSPLHF
>TRBV7-9|TRBJ2-1
CASSLEQGEQFF
>TRBV2|TRBJ1-2
CASSEGRGRSYGYTF
>TRBV28|TRBJ1-2
CASSSQGSNYGYTF
>TRBV19|TRBJ1-3
CASSPRVSAGNTIYF
>TRBV19|TRBJ1-1
CASSTDRENTEAFF
>TRBV12-1|TRBJ1-1
CASSLPTVEAFF
>TRBV11-2|TRBJ2-7
CASSLDRSEQYF
>TRBV5-4|TRBJ2-2
CASSFSRTGELFF
>TRBV12-3/TRBV12-4|TRBJ1-6
CASSSTPGSPLHF
>TRBV7-9|TRBJ1-3
CASSRIYGNTIYF
>TRBV21-1|TRBJ2-6
CASSNGAAGRGANVLTF
>TRBV6-5|TRBJ2-1
CASSSGFNEQFF
>TRBV30|TRBJ1-2
CAYGQPSQIYGYTF
>TRBV15|TRBJ1-1
CATSRGANTEAFF
>TRBV27|TRBJ2-4
CASSPRTGGPKNIQYF
>TRBV12-3/TRBV12-4|TRBJ2-2
CASSKRTGELFF
>TRBV7-9|TRBJ2-7
CASSFTGTSGIHEQYF
>TRBV4-3|TRBJ2-7
CASSQTTGRFYEQYF
>TRBV7-3|TRBJ2-1
CASSPREARLSEQFF
>TRBV29-1|TRBJ2-7
CSVERASGGEQYF
>TRBV30|TRBJ2-3
CAWTTGAPTDTQYF
>TRBV3-1/TRBV3-2|TRBJ1-6
CASSQRATDYNSPLHF
>TRBV5-4|TRBJ1-4
CASSKGIPTGEKLFF
>TRBV4-1|TRBJ2-2
CASSQTLGQGNGELFF
>TRBV18|TRBJ1-1
CASSPSGDGAFF
>TRBV30|TRBJ1-5
CAWSVQGKGNQPQHF
>TRBV12-3/TRBV12-4|TRBJ1-1
CASLRAGGTEAFF
>TRBV3-1/TRBV3-2|TRBJ2-2
CASSIQGRDGELFF
>TRBV30|TRBJ2-2
CAWTRLRSGAGELFF
>TRBV30|TRBJ1-4
CAWGQAPGGGKLFF
>TRBV5-5|TRBJ2-3
CASSLRFLAGATDTQYF
>TRBV10-2|TRBJ1-5
CASRGGTGAKYSNQPQHF
>TRBV28|TRBJ1-2
CASSQVTGGLYGYTF
>TRBV28|TRBJ2-1
CASSLWKAGGLREQFF
>TRBV5-1|TRBJ2-7
CASSPGHNSYEQYF
>TRBV14|TRBJ2-5
CASSQGAGWGETQYF
>TRBV5-6|TRBJ2-1
CASSLGTVYNEQFF
>TRBV6-2/TRBV6-3|TRBJ2-5
CASSRGLVETQYF
>TRBV18|TRBJ2-3
CASSRVSGLTDTQYF
>TRBV7-9|TRBJ2-1
CASSLEGTGVYNEQFF
>TRBV14|TRBJ2-1
CASSQDLVGAGWNEQFF
>TRBV30|TRBJ1-2
CASWTTFGYTF
>TRBV5-1|TRBJ1-2
CASSLSPAGYGYTF
>TRBV30|TRBJ2-3
CASGDREQYF
>TRBV5-1|TRBJ1-2
CASSLDVGGYGYTF
>TRBV19|TRBJ2-5
CASGTSGKETQYF
>TRBV24-1|TRBJ1-2
CATSEGRGLDYGYTF
>TRBV10-3|TRBJ1-5
CAISDPGQGQYQPQHF
>TRBV14|TRBJ1-2
CASSQASPEVGYTF
>TRBV10-3|TRBJ2-1
CAISSPEADEQFF